The TCR beta chain described here comes from a study of T cell responses to AZD1222 COVID-19 vaccine. Study-level background: Investigators merged groups given second doses at roughly 4 or roughly 12 weeks.

The V and J ends lost 4 bases and 0 bases respectively, with 15 bases between them. This CDR3 has 16 residues. CDR1 and CDR2 (germline): MNHEY, SVGAGI. Here immunoSEQ multiplex PCR was the method, and the copy in TCRdb shows in-frame clones only, minus some. The sample includes some 130,000 clones, roughly nine tenths seen only once; the top ten take under 4.5%. The chain joins TRBV6-5 to TRBJ2-5, with D perhaps matching TRBD2 (6 bases). Specimen: peripheral blood, collected on day 0 of AZD1222 vaccination. The sequence derives from an adult in good health. The CDR3 here is CASSSPVRGNQETQYF. The CDR3 nucleotides read TGTGCCAGCAGTTCCCCCGTGCGCGGGAACCAAGAGACCCAGTACTTC.